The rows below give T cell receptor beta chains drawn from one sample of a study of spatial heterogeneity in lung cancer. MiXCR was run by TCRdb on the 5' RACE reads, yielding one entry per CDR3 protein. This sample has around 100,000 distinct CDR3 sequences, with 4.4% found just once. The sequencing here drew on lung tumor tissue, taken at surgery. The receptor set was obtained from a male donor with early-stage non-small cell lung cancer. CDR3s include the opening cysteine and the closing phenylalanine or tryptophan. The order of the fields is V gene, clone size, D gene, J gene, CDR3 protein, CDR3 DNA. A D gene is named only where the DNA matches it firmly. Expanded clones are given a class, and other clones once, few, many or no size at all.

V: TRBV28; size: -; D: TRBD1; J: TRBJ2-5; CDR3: CASSTIWDRGSTETQYF; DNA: TGTGCCAGCAGCACCATATGGGACAGGGGTTCGACAGAGACCCAGTACTTC
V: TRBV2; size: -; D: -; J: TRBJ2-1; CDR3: CASSLERSSYNEQFF; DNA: TGTGCCAGCAGCCTCGAGCGGAGCTCCTACAATGAGCAGTTCTTC
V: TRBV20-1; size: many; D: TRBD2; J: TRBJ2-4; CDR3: CSARNLAGGILAKNIQYF; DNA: TGCAGTGCTAGGAATCTAGCGGGAGGTATCCTAGCCAAAAACATTCAGTACTTC
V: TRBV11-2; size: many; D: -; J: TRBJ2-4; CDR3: CASSSIRGNTSKNIQYF; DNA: TGTGCCAGCAGCTCAATACGGGGCAACACGTCCAAAAACATTCAGTACTTC
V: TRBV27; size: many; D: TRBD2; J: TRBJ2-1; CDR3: CASRDAGGHLNEQFF; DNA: TGTGCCAGCAGAGACGCGGGAGGGCATTTGAATGAGCAGTTCTTC
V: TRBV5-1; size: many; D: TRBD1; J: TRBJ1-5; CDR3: CASSLGDRAGQPQHF; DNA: TGCGCCAGCAGCTTAGGGGACAGGGCCGGTCAGCCCCAGCATTTT
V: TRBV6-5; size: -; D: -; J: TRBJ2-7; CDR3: CASSEHRITSSYEQYF; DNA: TGTGCCAGCAGTGAACACCGGATCACCAGCTCCTACGAGCAGTACTTC
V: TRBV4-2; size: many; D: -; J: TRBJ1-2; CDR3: CASSGFEEVRDYGYTF; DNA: TGTGCCAGCAGCGGTTTTGAGGAGGTGAGGGACTATGGCTACACCTTC
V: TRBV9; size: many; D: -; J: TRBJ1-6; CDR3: CASSAGQGIAPLHF; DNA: TGTGCCAGCAGCGCAGGACAAGGTATCGCACCCCTCCACTTT
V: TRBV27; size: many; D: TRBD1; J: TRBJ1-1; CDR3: CASSMTGANTEAFF; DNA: TGTGCCAGCAGTATGACAGGGGCCAACACTGAAGCTTTCTTT
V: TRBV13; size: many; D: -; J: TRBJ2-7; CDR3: CASSLVRETEQYF; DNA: TGTGCCAGCAGCTTAGTGCGTGAAACCGAGCAGTACTTC
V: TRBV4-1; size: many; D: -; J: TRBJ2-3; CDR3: CASSRWTATDTQYF; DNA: TGCGCCAGCAGCCGTTGGACTGCCACAGATACGCAGTATTTT
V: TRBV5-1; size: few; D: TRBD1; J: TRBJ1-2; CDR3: CASSSGGTANYGYTF; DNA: TGCGCCAGCAGCTCTGGGGGGACAGCTAACTATGGCTACACCTTC
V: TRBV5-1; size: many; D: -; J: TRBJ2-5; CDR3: CASSLVNRGVVETQYF; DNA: TGCGCCAGCAGCTTGGTCAATAGGGGAGTAGTGGAGACCCAGTACTTC
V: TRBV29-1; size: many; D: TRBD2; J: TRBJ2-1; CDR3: CSAGLAERDEQFF; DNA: TGCAGCGCTGGACTAGCGGAGCGGGATGAGCAGTTCTTC
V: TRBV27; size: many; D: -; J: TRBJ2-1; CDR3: CASSPGSSPYNEQFF; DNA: TGTGCCAGCAGTCCAGGGTCTTCGCCGTACAATGAGCAGTTCTTC
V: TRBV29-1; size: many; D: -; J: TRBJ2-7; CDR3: CSVTSSYEQYF; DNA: TGCAGCGTTACCTCCTCCTACGAGCAGTACTTC
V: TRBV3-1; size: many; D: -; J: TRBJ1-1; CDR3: CASSQSWALNTEAFF; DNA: TGTGCCAGCAGCCAAAGTTGGGCTCTGAACACTGAAGCTTTCTTT
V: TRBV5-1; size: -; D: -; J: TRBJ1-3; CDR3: CAGRLGNTIYF; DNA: TGCGCCGGAAGACTCGGAAACACCATATATTTT
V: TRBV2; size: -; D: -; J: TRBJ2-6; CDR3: CASSDRSGANVLTF; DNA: TGTGCCAGCAGTGACCGGAGCGGGGCCAACGTCCTGACTTTC
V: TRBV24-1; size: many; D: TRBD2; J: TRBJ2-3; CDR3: CATSDFGLAETDTQYF; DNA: TGTGCCACCAGTGATTTTGGCCTAGCGGAGACAGATACGCAGTATTTT
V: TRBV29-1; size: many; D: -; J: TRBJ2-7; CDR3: CSVEVYGQTYEQYF; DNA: TGCAGCGTTGAAGTCTATGGACAGACCTACGAGCAGTACTTC
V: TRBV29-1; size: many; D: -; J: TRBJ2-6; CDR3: CSVEEPTDSLLLSWANVLTF; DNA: TGCAGCGTTGAAGAACCAACGGACAGCCTACTTCTCTCTTGGGCCAACGTCCTGACTTTC
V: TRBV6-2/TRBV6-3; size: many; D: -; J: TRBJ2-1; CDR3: CASRREQFF; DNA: TGTGCCAGCCGGCGTGAGCAGTTCTTC
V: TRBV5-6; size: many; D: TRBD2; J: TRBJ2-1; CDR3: CASSFRTSGSLNDNEQFF; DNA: TGTGCCAGCAGCTTTCGTACTAGCGGGAGCCTTAACGACAATGAGCAGTTCTTC
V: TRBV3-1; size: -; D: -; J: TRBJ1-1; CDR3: CASSLGEISTEAFF; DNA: TGTGCCAGCAGCCTGGGAGAAATCAGCACTGAAGCTTTCTTT
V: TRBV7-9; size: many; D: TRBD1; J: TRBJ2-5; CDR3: CASNEFDRDQETQYF; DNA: TGTGCCAGCAACGAATTTGACAGGGACCAAGAGACCCAGTACTTC
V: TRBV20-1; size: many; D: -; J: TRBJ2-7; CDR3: CSARVKGGYEQYF; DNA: TGCAGTGCTAGAGTGAAGGGGGGCTACGAGCAGTACTTC
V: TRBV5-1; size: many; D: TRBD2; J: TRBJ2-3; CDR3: CASSFYGTSGTDTQYF; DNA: TGCGCCAGCAGCTTTTACGGGACTAGCGGCACAGATACGCAGTATTTT